The 17 T cell receptor beta chains given below trace back to one sample, sequenced in a study of early T cells in non-severe SARS-CoV-2 infection. One entry per CDR3 protein results from TCRdb running MiXCR on the 5' RACE reads. This sample has fewer than 110,000 distinct CDR3 sequences; 11% occur once, and the top ten carry more than 6.5%. Source material: whole blood. The receptors originated from an adult who was a healthcare worker with PCR-confirmed SARS-CoV-2 infection or an uninfected control (not recorded which).

There are a few counts of this clonotype. The chain joins TRBV6-2 or TRBV6-3 to TRBJ2-4; 7 bases fit TRBD1. V shed 2 bases, J shed 9 bases, and the junction held 10 bases outside the gene matches. The CDR3 extends over 15 amino acids. The germline gives CDR1 MNHEY, CDR2 SVGEGT. The CDR3 DNA reads as TGTGCCAGCAGTTACGCTTCAGGGGGATTTGCCATTCAGTACTTC. Its translation: CASSYASGGFAIQYF.

The sample holds a few counts of this clonotype. DNA of the CDR3: TGTGCCAGCAGCATAAAGAGGGACCAAGAGACCCAGTACTTC. It is translated as CASSIKRDQETQYF. The rearrangement joins TRBV3-1 to TRBJ2-5; TRBD2 is a possible D gene (5 bases). The V gene lost 5 bases and the J gene lost 0 bases, with 10 bases spanning the gap. The CDR3 sequence is 14 residues long. The V gene's germline CDR1 is LGHDT and CDR2 YNNKEL (reference sequence).

This clonotype was observed at least ten times. The rearrangement uses TRBV2 and TRBJ2-6; the D call may be TRBD1 or TRBD2 (6 bases each). V was clipped by 10 bases and J by 2 bases, with 12 bases between them. The CDR3 runs to 14 residues. Germline V gene lookup returns CDR1 SNHLY and CDR2 FYNNEI. CDR3 loop: CAIEGGAGANVLTF. The CDR3 coding sequence is TGTGCCATCGAGGGGGGAGCTGGGGCCAACGTCCTGACTTTC.

This clonotype was seen at least ten times. CDR3 in DNA: TGTGCCAGCAGCTCACTGGGGGACGACTACGAGCAGTACTTC. This sequence encodes CASSSLGDDYEQYF. The chain recombines TRBV11-2 with TRBJ2-7; tentatively, D is TRBD1 or TRBD2 (5 bases each). CDR3 length: 14 residues. V was trimmed by 4 bases and J by 3 bases, leaving 13 bases between them. Germline V lookup: CDR1 SGHAT, CDR2 FQNNGV.

In this sample, this clonotype turned up many times. The V gene is TRBV25-1, the J gene TRBJ2-5; 10 bases line up with TRBD1. The trim removed 4 bases at V and 5 bases at J, leaving 4 bases unmatched. This CDR3 has 14 residues. Germline V gene lookup returns CDR1 MGHDK and CDR2 SYGVNS. The CDR3 DNA reads TGTGCCAGCAGTGTGACAGGGGGCGGCGAGACCCAGTACTTC. Encoded protein: CASSVTGGGETQYF.

This clonotype has more than one count but fewer than ten. The V call is TRBV20-1, the J call TRBJ1-4, with D hard to call. The CDR3 runs 13 residues. V lost 5 bases and J 7 bases, leaving 14 bases between the germline ends. CDR1 and CDR2 (germline): DFQATT, SNEGSKA (reference sequence). CDR3 protein: CSAFGRGSEKLFF. In DNA form, the CDR3 reads TGCAGTGCTTTCGGGAGAGGGAGTGAAAAACTGTTTTTT.

The chain is built from TRBV7-8 and TRBJ2-5; D possibly uses TRBD1 or TRBD2 (5 bases each). The germline V gene has CDR1 SGHVS and CDR2 FQNEAQ. The CDR3 is 16 residues long. Deletions cut 1 base from V and 5 bases from J, with 17 bases between. The CDR3 sequence is CASSLVRGLGTETQYF. The DNA of the CDR3 is TGTGCCAGCAGCTTAGTCCGCGGGCTAGGGACGGAGACCCAGTACTTC. Complete variable domain (other parts from reference TRBV7-8 and TRBJ2-5): GAGVSQSPRYKVAKRGQDVALRCDPISGHVSLFWYQQALGQGPEFLTYFQNEAQLDKSGLPSDRFFAERPEGSVSTLKIQRTQQEDSAVYLCASSLVRGLGTETQYFGPGTRLLVL.

In its sample, this clonotype was seen many times. V is TRBV27 and J is TRBJ2-1; no clear D gene. Germline V gene lookup returns CDR1 MNHEY and CDR2 SMNVEV (reference sequence). With 3 bases removed from V and 6 bases from J, the gap between germline ends came to 12 bases. The CDR3 loop spans 14 amino acids. The CDR3 nucleotides are TGTGCCAGCAGTTTCTCGGTCAGTCCCAATGAGCAGTTCTTC. Translation gives CASSFSVSPNEQFF.

This clonotype was recorded many times. V gene TRBV14 combines with J gene TRBJ2-5; 8 positions match TRBD2. Germline CDR1 SGHDN, CDR2 FVKESK. The CDR3 totals 16 residues. Losses at the gene ends were 1 base for V and 7 bases for J; bases not matched to a gene: 11. CDR3 in amino acids: CASSQVSGLVYGTQYF. CDR3 nucleotides: TGTGCCAGCAGCCAAGTGTCGGGACTAGTATATGGGACCCAGTACTTC.

This clonotype has at least ten counts. This chain connects TRBV20-1 to TRBJ1-4; TRBD1 is a possible D gene (6 bases). The CDR3 is 13 residues long. The V gene lost 3 bases and the J gene lost 11 bases, with 16 bases spanning the gap. Germline V gene data show CDR1 as DFQATT and CDR2 as SNEGSKA (reference sequence). The CDR3 sequence: CSARRSGVDKLFF. The CDR3 coding sequence is TGCAGTGCTAGGAGGTCAGGGGTTGACAAACTGTTTTTT.

This clonotype was recorded a few times. The chain is built from TRBV6-2 or TRBV6-3 and TRBJ2-1; D ambiguous. Germline V gives CDR1 MNHEY, CDR2 SVGEGT. Trimming stripped 3 bases from V and 9 bases from J, with 12 bases between. The CDR3 runs 13 residues. CDR3 DNA sequence: TGTGCCAGCAGTTATCACTATTCCGCTGAGCAGTTCTTC. It specifies CASSYHYSAEQFF.

On this clonotype: A single base separates this from a much larger clone, so it may be a read error. The V and J genes are TRBV13 and TRBJ2-1, with 10 nucleotides matching TRBD2. The ends lost 2 bases at V and 8 bases at J; junction bases unmatched: 6. The CDR3 spans 15 residues. Germline loops: CDR1 PRHDT, CDR2 FYEKMQ (reference sequence). This CDR3 is CASSLSTSGQDEQFF. The CDR3 DNA sequence: TGTGCCAGCAGCTTATCGACTAGCGGGCAGGATGAGCAGTTCTTC.

This clonotype was counted a few times. The V gene is TRBV10-2, the J gene TRBJ2-5; TRBD2 might be the D (6 bases). The CDR3 has 14 amino acids. The germline V gene has CDR1 WSHSY and CDR2 SAAADI. V lost 9 bases and J lost 5, with 19 bases in between. The CDR3 sequence: CASHREQTWETQYF. CDR3 DNA sequence: TGCGCCAGTCACCGGGAGCAGACGTGGGAGACCCAGTACTTC.

Comments on this clonotype: Given a much more abundant clone one base away, this may be a read error. The chain carries TRBV11-2 and TRBJ2-7; 7 nucleotides agree with TRBD1. CDR3 size: 14 residues. The V gene's germline CDR1 is SGHAT and CDR2 FQNNGV. Here the CDR3 reads CVSSSAGTAKRQYF. In DNA form, the CDR3 reads TGTGTCAGCAGCTCCGCCGGGACAGCTAAACGGCAGTACTTC.

At least ten counts were recorded for this clonotype. The genes are TRBV5-1 and TRBJ2-1; 10 nucleotides align to TRBD2. The junction had 10 bases not matched to a gene; V was cut back by 4 bases and J by 6 bases. CDR1 and CDR2 (germline): SGHRS, YFSETQ. This CDR3 region has 16 residues. The CDR3 protein is CASSPFTSGAPNEQFF. The CDR3 nucleotides read TGCGCCAGCAGCCCATTTACTAGCGGGGCCCCCAATGAGCAGTTCTTC.

The chain recombines TRBV28 with TRBJ2-5, with D possibly being TRBD1 or TRBD2 (5 bases each). Trimming left V 6 bases short and J 6 bases short, with 20 bases between. From germline, CDR1 is MDHEN and CDR2 SYDVKM. This CDR3 spans 15 amino acids. CDR3 region: CASSNARDQDQTQYF. CDR3 nucleotide sequence: TGTGCCAGCAGCAACGCCCGGGACCAGGACCAGACCCAGTACTTC.

In its sample, this clonotype was seen a few times. The chain uses TRBV6-1 and TRBJ1-1, with D tentatively TRBD1 (6 bases). V lost 7 bases to trimming and J lost 5 bases, with 14 bases between them. The V gene's germline CDR1 is MNHNS and CDR2 SASEGT. The length of the CDR3 is 13 residues. CDR3 region: CASTVTGLTEAFF. In DNA, the CDR3 is TGTGCCAGCACTGTAACAGGGTTGACTGAAGCTTTCTTT.